This T cell receptor beta chain was captured in a study of identical twins. This CDR3 contains 18 residues. Looked up from germline, CDR1 is DFQATT and CDR2 is SNEGSKA (reference sequence). This clonotype is a singleton in its sample. At one end, the junction sequence differs from germline, possibly due to a read error. TCRdb independently ran MiXCR on the 5' RACE reads; one entry per CDR3 protein. The table lists about 530,000 distinct CDR3 sequences, approximately 20% of them singletons. The same sample was also studied in work on yellow fever vaccine responses in identical twins.

The chain couples TRBV20-1 to TRBJ2-3; D might be TRBD2 (6 bases). The TCR originated in a woman aged 18-35 years in good health. Sequencing used CD4+ T cells sorted from blood. CDR3 residues: CCASPPLAAPGMVDTQYF. The CDR3 DNA reads as TGCTGTGCTAGCCCTCCGTTAGCGGCCCCCGGGATGGTAGATACGCAGTATTTT.